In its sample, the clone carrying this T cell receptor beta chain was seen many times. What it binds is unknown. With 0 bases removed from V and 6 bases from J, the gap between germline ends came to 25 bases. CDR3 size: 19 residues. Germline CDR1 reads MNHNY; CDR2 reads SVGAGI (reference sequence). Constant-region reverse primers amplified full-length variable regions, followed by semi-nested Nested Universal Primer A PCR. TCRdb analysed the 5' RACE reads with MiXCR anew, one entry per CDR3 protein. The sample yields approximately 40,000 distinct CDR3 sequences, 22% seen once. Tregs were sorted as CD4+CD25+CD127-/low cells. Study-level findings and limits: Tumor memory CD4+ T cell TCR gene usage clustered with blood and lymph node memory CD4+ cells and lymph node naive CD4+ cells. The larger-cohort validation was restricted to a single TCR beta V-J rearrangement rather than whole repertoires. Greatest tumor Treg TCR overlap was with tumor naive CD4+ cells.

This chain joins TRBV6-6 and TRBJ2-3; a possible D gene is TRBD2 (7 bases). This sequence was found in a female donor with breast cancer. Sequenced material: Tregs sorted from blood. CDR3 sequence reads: CASSYSGAQGRETLDTQYF. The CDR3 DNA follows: TGTGCCAGCAGTTACTCGGGGGCTCAGGGGCGGGAGACATTGGATACGCAGTATTTT.